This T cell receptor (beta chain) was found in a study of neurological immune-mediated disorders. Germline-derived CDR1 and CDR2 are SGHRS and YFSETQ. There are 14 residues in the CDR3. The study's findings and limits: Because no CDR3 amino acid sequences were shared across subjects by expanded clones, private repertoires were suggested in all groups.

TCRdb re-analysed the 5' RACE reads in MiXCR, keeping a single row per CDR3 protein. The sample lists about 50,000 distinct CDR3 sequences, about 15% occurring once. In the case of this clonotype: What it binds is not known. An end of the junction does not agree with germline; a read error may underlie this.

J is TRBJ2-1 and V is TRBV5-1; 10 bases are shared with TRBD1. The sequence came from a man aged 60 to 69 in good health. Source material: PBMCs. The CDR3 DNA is TGTGCCAGCAGCTTCGGGGACAGGGGCGATGAGCAGTTCTTC. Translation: CASSFGDRGDEQFF.